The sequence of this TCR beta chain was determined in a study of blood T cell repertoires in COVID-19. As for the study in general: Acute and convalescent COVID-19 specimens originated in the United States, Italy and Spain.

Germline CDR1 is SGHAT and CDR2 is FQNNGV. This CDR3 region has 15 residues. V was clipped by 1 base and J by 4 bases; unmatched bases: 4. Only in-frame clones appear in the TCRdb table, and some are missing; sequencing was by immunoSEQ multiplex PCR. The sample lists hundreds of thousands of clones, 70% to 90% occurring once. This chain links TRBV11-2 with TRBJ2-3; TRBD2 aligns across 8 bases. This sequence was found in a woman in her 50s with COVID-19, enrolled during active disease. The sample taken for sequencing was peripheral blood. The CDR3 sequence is CASSLAGGASDTQYF. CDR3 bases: TGTGCCAGCAGCTTAGCCGGGGGGGCGTCAGATACGCAGTATTTT.